These T cell receptor gamma chains were read from a single sample in a study of gamma-delta chains in newborns, infants, children. TCRdb made new clone calls on the reads using CATT. Of around 610 gamma-chain clones listed, around 68% are singletons. The specimen sequenced was blood. Receptors were obtained from a child who was a newborn, infant or young child, either healthy, febrile or measles-vaccinated (not recorded which). Each CDR3 is given with its conserved first and last residue. Fields, in order: clone size, V gene, J gene, CDR3 DNA, CDR3 protein. Some rows have no size entry. The others give once, few or many, or a class for an expanded clone.

abundance: few; v_gene: TRGV9; j_gene: TRGJP; CDR3nt: TGTGCCTTGTGGGAGCCGCAAGAGTTGGGCAAAAAAATCAAGGTATTT; CDR3aa: CALWEPQELGKKIKVF
abundance: NA; v_gene: TRGV8; j_gene: TRGJ1/TRGJ2; CDR3nt: TGTGCCACCTGGGATTATTATAAGAAACTCTTT; CDR3aa: CATWDYYKKLF
abundance: few; v_gene: TRGV9; j_gene: TRGJP; CDR3nt: TGTGCCTTGTGGGAGGTGACAGAGTTGGGCAAAAAAATCAAGGTATTT; CDR3aa: CALWEVTELGKKIKVF
abundance: NA; v_gene: TRGV9; j_gene: TRGJP; CDR3nt: TGTGCCTTGTGGGAATCTCGAGAGTTGGGCAAAAAAATCAAGGTATTT; CDR3aa: CALWESRELGKKIKVF
abundance: few; v_gene: TRGV9; j_gene: TRGJP; CDR3nt: TGTGCCTTGTGGGAGGTGAGCCTGGGCAAAAAAATCAAGGTATTT; CDR3aa: CALWEVSLGKKIKVF
abundance: few; v_gene: TRGV9; j_gene: TRGJ1/TRGJ2; CDR3nt: TGTGCCTTGTGGGATCATTATAAGAAACTCTTT; CDR3aa: CALWDHYKKLF
abundance: few; v_gene: TRGV9; j_gene: TRGJP; CDR3nt: TGTGCCTTGTGGGAGGAGGACCAAGAGTTGGGCAAAAAAATCAAGGTATTT; CDR3aa: CALWEEDQELGKKIKVF
abundance: few; v_gene: TRGV5; j_gene: TRGJ1/TRGJ2; CDR3nt: TGTGCCACCTGGGACAGGCTGTATTATAAGAAACTCTTT; CDR3aa: CATWDRLYYKKLF
abundance: NA; v_gene: TRGV9; j_gene: TRGJP; CDR3nt: TGTGCCTTGTGGGAGGTGGGGGAGTTGGGCAAAAAAATCAAGGTATTT; CDR3aa: CALWEVGELGKKIKVF
abundance: few; v_gene: TRGV9; j_gene: TRGJP; CDR3nt: TGTGCCTTGTGGGAGCCTCAAGAGTTGGGCAAAAAAATCAAGGTATTT; CDR3aa: CALWEPQELGKKIKVF